The TCR beta chain under discussion was sequenced for a study of a mutant IDH1 vaccine in newly diagnosed glioma. Study information: Patients were given eight vaccinations, scheduled in weeks 1, 3, 5, 7, 11, 15, 19 and 23. The sex distribution of treated patients was around 60% male and about 38% female, with a mean age of around 40 years. Vaccination started 4-6 weeks after radiotherapy alone, or with temozolomide cycles.

Germline V gene lookup returns CDR1 SGHRS and CDR2 YFSETQ. Trimming at V came to 4 bases and at J to 0 bases, leaving 4 bases not matched to a gene. This CDR3 spans 15 amino acids. A note on this clone: What it recognizes is unknown.

The time point here: week 5, during vaccination. With topical imiquimod, each dose of the vaccine consisted of 300 ug of mutant IDH1 20-mer peptide. Every donor had a new WHO grade 3 or 4 astrocytoma that was IDH1-mutant, with loss of nuclear ATRX. Sequencing was performed with immunoSEQ multiplex PCR; in TCRdb, only in-frame clones are kept and a portion is missing. The sample lists 45,000 to 60,000 clones, roughly 73% occurring once. This chain uses TRBV5-1 with TRBJ2-7, with 10 bases fitting TRBD1. This receptor was taken from a man aged 45 to 65 with glioma. This material consisted of PBMCs, taken from a glioma patient whose treatment included an IDH1 peptide vaccine. The CDR3 sequence is CASSPRQGASYEQYF. The CDR3 bases are TGCGCCAGCAGCCCCAGACAGGGGGCCTCCTACGAGCAGTACTTC.